Listed below are T cell receptor beta chains from one sample, sequenced in a study of control samples from healthy donors and cancer patients. Measured with immunoSEQ multiplex PCR; TCRdb has only the in-frame clones, and not every one. The table has about 170,000 clones, about 87% seen once. Source material: blood. These receptors were taken from a man aged 25 to 40 in good health. CDR3s include the opening cysteine and the closing phenylalanine or tryptophan. The order of the fields is clone size, J gene, V gene, D gene, CDR3 DNA, CDR3 protein. A D gene is named only where the DNA matches it firmly. A clone size is listed for some rows: how often the clone was seen (once, few, many), or a class if it is expanded.

clone size: NA; J gene: TRBJ1-6; V gene: TRBV15; D gene: NA; CDR3 DNA: TGTGCCACCAGCAGAGGCCTAGGGGAATCACCCCTCCACTTT; CDR3 protein: CATSRGLGESPLHF
clone size: once; J gene: TRBJ1-4; V gene: TRBV6-5; D gene: NA; CDR3 DNA: TGTGCCAGCAGTTACTCATCAAATGAAAAACTGTTTTTT; CDR3 protein: CASSYSSNEKLFF
clone size: NA; J gene: TRBJ2-3; V gene: TRBV28; D gene: NA; CDR3 DNA: TGTGCCAGCAGTTTGGGGCTAGAAAGTCCGGGCACAGATACGCAGTATTTT; CDR3 protein: CASSLGLESPGTDTQYF
clone size: NA; J gene: TRBJ2-1; V gene: TRBV24-1; D gene: NA; CDR3 DNA: TGTGCCACCAGTGATACCGGGACTCTCTCCTACAATGAGCAGTTCTTC; CDR3 protein: CATSDTGTLSYNEQFF
clone size: NA; J gene: TRBJ1-1; V gene: TRBV10-3; D gene: NA; CDR3 DNA: TGTGCCATCCTCAGGGAAGGAACGACTGAAGCTTTCTTT; CDR3 protein: CAILREGTTEAFF
clone size: NA; J gene: TRBJ2-7; V gene: TRBV11-2; D gene: NA; CDR3 DNA: TGTGCCAGCAACCCCCTTCGGGGCAGGGAGAGTCACGAGCAGTACTTC; CDR3 protein: CASNPLRGRESHEQYF
clone size: NA; J gene: TRBJ1-1; V gene: TRBV19; D gene: NA; CDR3 DNA: TGTGCCAGTAGATCGGACAGTTTGAACACTGAAGCTTTCTTT; CDR3 protein: CASRSDSLNTEAFF
clone size: NA; J gene: TRBJ2-7; V gene: TRBV7-8; D gene: NA; CDR3 DNA: TGTGCCAGCAGCTTAGTCCAGCAATCCTACGAGCAGTACTTC; CDR3 protein: CASSLVQQSYEQYF
clone size: NA; J gene: TRBJ2-1; V gene: TRBV5-4; D gene: NA; CDR3 DNA: TGTGCCAGCAGCCAGGCTCAGCGAGCCTCTTTGGTCGGGCAGTTCTTC; CDR3 protein: CASSQAQRASLVGQFF
clone size: NA; J gene: TRBJ2-5; V gene: TRBV13; D gene: NA; CDR3 DNA: TGTGCCAGCAGCTTAAAGGCGTACCAAGAGACCCAGTACTTC; CDR3 protein: CASSLKAYQETQYF
clone size: NA; J gene: TRBJ2-5; V gene: TRBV24-1; D gene: TRBD1; CDR3 DNA: TGTGCCACCAGTGATAGGGGGACAGGGGGCTGGGAGACCCAGTACTTC; CDR3 protein: CATSDRGTGGWETQYF
clone size: NA; J gene: TRBJ2-2; V gene: TRBV3-1/TRBV3-2; D gene: NA; CDR3 DNA: TGTGCCAGCAGCCAAGAAGGGCCCAGGGAGCTGTTTTTT; CDR3 protein: CASSQEGPRELFF
clone size: NA; J gene: TRBJ1-4; V gene: TRBV5-1; D gene: NA; CDR3 DNA: TGCGCCAGCAGCTTGGCCCGGCAGGGTCTGGGTGAAAAACTGTTTTTT; CDR3 protein: CASSLARQGLGEKLFF
clone size: NA; J gene: TRBJ1-2; V gene: TRBV11-2; D gene: NA; CDR3 DNA: TGTGCCAGCAGCTTAGATCAGGGGTATGGCTACACCTTC; CDR3 protein: CASSLDQGYGYTF
clone size: NA; J gene: TRBJ2-1; V gene: TRBV5-4; D gene: NA; CDR3 DNA: TGTGCCAGCAGCTTTGGGAACAGAAACAATGAGCAGTTCTTC; CDR3 protein: CASSFGNRNNEQFF
clone size: NA; J gene: TRBJ1-3; V gene: TRBV24-1; D gene: NA; CDR3 DNA: TGTGCCACCAGTGCTGGGGACACCATATATTTT; CDR3 protein: CATSAGDTIYF
clone size: NA; J gene: TRBJ2-1; V gene: TRBV9; D gene: TRBD1; CDR3 DNA: TGTGCCAGCAGCTTAACCGGGACAGGCAATGAGCAGTTCTTC; CDR3 protein: CASSLTGTGNEQFF
clone size: once; J gene: TRBJ2-7; V gene: TRBV29-1; D gene: TRBD1; CDR3 DNA: TGCAGCGTCGATGGCGGGACAGGGACGTACGAGCAGTACTTC; CDR3 protein: CSVDGGTGTYEQYF
clone size: NA; J gene: TRBJ2-7; V gene: TRBV5-1; D gene: TRBD1; CDR3 DNA: TGCGCCAGCAGCTTGCAAGGACAGGGTATCAACGAGCAGTACTTC; CDR3 protein: CASSLQGQGINEQYF
clone size: NA; J gene: TRBJ2-7; V gene: TRBV9; D gene: NA; CDR3 DNA: TGTGCCAGCAGTACTACTGGGTACGAGCAGTACTTC; CDR3 protein: CASSTTGYEQYF
clone size: NA; J gene: TRBJ1-1; V gene: TRBV3-1/TRBV3-2; D gene: NA; CDR3 DNA: TGTGCCAGCAGCCAAGGGACAGCGGGGACTGAAGCTTTCTTT; CDR3 protein: CASSQGTAGTEAFF
clone size: medium-sized; J gene: TRBJ2-7; V gene: TRBV19; D gene: TRBD1; CDR3 DNA: TGTGCCAGTAGTATGGATCGGGACAGAACCTACGAGCAGTACTTC; CDR3 protein: CASSMDRDRTYEQYF
clone size: NA; J gene: TRBJ2-1; V gene: TRBV28; D gene: NA; CDR3 DNA: TGTGCCAGCAGGCCTGGACAATTCTATTGGGATGAGCAGTTCTTC; CDR3 protein: CASRPGQFYWDEQFF
clone size: NA; J gene: TRBJ1-1; V gene: TRBV11-3; D gene: NA; CDR3 DNA: TGTGCCAGCAGCAGGTTTCTGAACACTGAAGCTTTCTTT; CDR3 protein: CASSRFLNTEAFF